Included here is one T cell receptor beta chain sequence, with context. The antigen is unknown. The CDR3 totals 15 residues. V shed 4 bases and J shed 1 base, with 8 bases lying between them. Germline V lookup: CDR1 SGHVS, CDR2 FQNEAQ. This specimen comes from a study of shared clonotypes between healthy human individuals. Points from the study as a whole: It was the few donors that limited the genetic and exposure-history diversity represented.

Deep-level settings were used for running the assay. The genomic DNA of each subset was split evenly across several immunoSEQ plates. Sequencing used immunoSEQ multiplex PCR; TCRdb keeps in-frame clones, though not all of them. In the table there are some 450,000 clones, roughly 80% of which are singletons. The sequence came from a woman aged 40 to 50 in good health. Some clones in this sample may be carry-over from other donors' samples. This chain uses TRBV7-8 with TRBJ2-6, with D unresolved. Sequenced input: PBMCs. CDR3 protein: CASSSQKSGANVLTF. The CDR3 DNA reads as TGTGCCAGCAGCTCCCAAAAATCTGGGGCCAACGTCCTGACTTTC.